This TCR beta chain was retrieved from a study of control samples from healthy donors and cancer patients. Assay: immunoSEQ multiplex PCR; the TCRdb copy retains only in-frame clones and omits some. This table holds 150,000 to 180,000 clones, approximately 93% found once. With 2 bases removed from V and 6 bases from J, the gap between germline ends came to 11 bases. Germline V gene sequence: CDR1 GTSNPN, CDR2 SVGIG (reference sequence). The CDR3 consists of 13 residues. V is TRBV30 and J is TRBJ2-1, with no clear D. What was sequenced was blood. This receptor was identified in a middle-aged man in good health. The CDR3, as DNA: TGTGCCTGGAGTTGGAGCCAGATCAATGAGCAGTTCTTC. This translates into CAWSWSQINEQFF.